What follows are 8 T cell receptor beta chains derived from one specimen sequenced in a study of T cell repertoires in cytomegalovirus infection. TCRdb redid the calling of the reads with MiXCR, one entry per CDR3 protein. Seen here are roughly 160,000 distinct CDR3 sequences, 20% to 25% observed once, and the top ten hold more than 25%. Antigen specificity for these receptors is unknown. The source material was CD8+ T cells from cultured PBMCs, sampled from culture after CMV antigen stimulation. The receptors stem from a human donor in good health (CMV status not recorded). Some clones in this sample may be carry-over from other donors' samples.

In its sample, this clonotype was seen a few times. V usage is TRBV12-3 or TRBV12-4 and J usage is TRBJ2-1; maybe TRBD1 (6 bases). The CDR3 consists of 13 residues. The V end lost 5 bases, the J end lost 8 bases, and 13 bases lay between the germline ends. The CDR3 nucleotides read TGTGCCAGCAGTCCCTCAGGGGTGGATGAGCAGTTCTTC. Amino acid sequence: CASSPSGVDEQFF.

The chain couples TRBV6-1 to TRBJ1-5; D is undetermined. This CDR3 comprises 15 residues. Trimming left V 3 bases short and J 5 bases short, with 14 bases between. The germline V gene has CDR1 MNHNS and CDR2 SASEGT. The CDR3 region has the DNA TGTGCCAGCAGTGATTTGGACCGCGTAGATCAGCCCCAGCATTTT. It specifies CASSDLDRVDQPQHF.

This clonotype was seen more than once but under ten times. The V and J genes are TRBV11-2 and TRBJ2-6, with 7 bases identical to TRBD1. Germline assignment: CDR1 SGHAT and CDR2 FQNNGV. This CDR3 is built from 18 residues. J lost 0 bases, V lost 5 bases, and 10 bases had no gene match. CDR3 sequence (DNA): TGTGCCAGCAGCCTCCCGGGACAGATACTCTCTGGGGCCAACGTCCTGACTTTC. Protein sequence: CASSLPGQILSGANVLTF.

V and J are TRBV7-8 and TRBJ2-3; D may be TRBD2 (6 bases). CDR1 SGHVS and CDR2 FQNEAQ come from the germline V gene. Trimming cost V 5 bases and J 2 bases, with 17 bases left between them. The CDR3 extends over 16 amino acids. The CDR3 sequence is CASSTGTEGATDTQYF. CDR3 bases: TGTGCCAGCAGCACCGGGACGGAGGGAGCCACAGATACGCAGTATTTT.

There are a few counts of this clonotype. This chain links TRBV7-8 with TRBJ2-1; D is unclear. From germline, CDR1 is SGHVS and CDR2 FQNEAQ. The ends were cut back, 1 base at V and 10 bases at J, with 17 bases in the middle. The CDR3 loop spans 15 amino acids. The CDR3 coding sequence is TGTGCCAGCAGCTTAGGTATGGGCCTTACAAGGGAGCAGTTCTTC. Translating it yields CASSLGMGLTREQFF.

This CDR3 reads CASSWTVSSYEQYF. For the CDR3, the DNA is TGTGCCAGCAGTTGGACAGTGAGCTCCTACGAGCAGTACTTC. V and J are TRBV28 and TRBJ2-7, with D perhaps matching TRBD1 (6 bases). V was pared by 4 bases and J by 0 bases, with 10 bases between. Germline V gene sequence: CDR1 MDHEN, CDR2 SYDVKM. The CDR3 loop spans 14 amino acids.

The chain combines TRBV4-1 with TRBJ1-4, with a weak D call TRBD1 (5 bases). This CDR3 is built from 15 residues. CDR1 MGHRA and CDR2 YSYEKL come from the germline V gene. The V end was cut by 3 bases, the J end by 12 bases, with 20 bases between. The CDR3 coding sequence is TGCGCCAGCAGCCAGGGACCGTCTCCGGCTAGAGAACTGTTTTTT. Protein product: CASSQGPSPARELFF.

This chain links TRBV12-3 or TRBV12-4 with TRBJ1-4; the D gene is possibly TRBD1 (6 bases). V shed 6 bases and J shed 0 bases, with 11 bases lying between them. The CDR3 spans 15 residues. The CDR3 DNA reads as TGTGCCAGCAGCCCGAACAGGGCAACTAATGAAAAACTGTTTTTT. Its protein is CASSPNRATNEKLFF.